This T cell receptor (beta chain) was sequenced during a study of human T cells and chemical hapten exposure. The wider study: Weekly scalp doses of diphenylcyclopropenone were given to patients during the roughly 26-week study. DPC (0.01%) was patch tested on the upper back and read at 6 days. Affected patients, primarily female, had alopecia areata, totalis or universalis.

The CDR3 extends over 13 amino acids. V lost 4 bases to trimming and J lost 3 bases, with 13 bases between them. From germline, CDR1 is GTSNPN and CDR2 SVGIG (reference sequence). Time point defined: patch test 2, 6 weeks after DPC sensitization. Treatment specified: therapeutic diphenylcyclopropenone sensitization with weekly scalp DPC. At every patch-test visit, blood was drawn before the patch test was applied. TCRdb re-analysed the RACE reads in MiXCR, keeping a single row per CDR3 protein. Of tens of thousands of distinct CDR3 sequences in the sample, approximately 10% were seen once. Sequenced material: whole blood, taken in connection with sensitization to the hapten diphenylcyclopropenone (DPC). The rearrangement uses TRBV30 and TRBJ2-7, with D tentatively TRBD2 (5 bases). The receptor comes from a man in his forties or fifties with alopecia areata. Some clones in this sample may be carry-over from other donors' samples. The CDR3 loop is CAWIEGEDYEQYF. In nucleotides, the CDR3 is TGTGCCTGGATAGAGGGAGAGGACTACGAGCAGTACTTC.